The present T cell receptor (beta chain) was sequenced within a study of shared T cell receptors in the human thymus. Sequencing was performed with immunoSEQ multiplex PCR; in TCRdb, only in-frame clones are kept and a portion is missing. In the table there are some 760,000 clones, 70% to 90% of which are singletons. The V gene lost 8 bases and the J gene lost 6 bases, with 19 bases spanning the gap. This CDR3 is built from 14 residues. In germline, CDR1 is MNHEY, CDR2 SVGAGI. This clone was picked up a small number of times. The same specimen was also included in a second study, on human thymus T cells.

Sequences were obtained from thymocytes. The chain recombines TRBV6-5 with TRBJ1-2; D is possibly TRBD1 (5 bases). This TCR derives from a girl less than two years old with a congenital heart defect. CDR3 DNA: TGTGCCAGCGGCCAAGCCCCGGGGGGAAATGGCTACACCTTC. Translating gives CASGQAPGGNGYTF.